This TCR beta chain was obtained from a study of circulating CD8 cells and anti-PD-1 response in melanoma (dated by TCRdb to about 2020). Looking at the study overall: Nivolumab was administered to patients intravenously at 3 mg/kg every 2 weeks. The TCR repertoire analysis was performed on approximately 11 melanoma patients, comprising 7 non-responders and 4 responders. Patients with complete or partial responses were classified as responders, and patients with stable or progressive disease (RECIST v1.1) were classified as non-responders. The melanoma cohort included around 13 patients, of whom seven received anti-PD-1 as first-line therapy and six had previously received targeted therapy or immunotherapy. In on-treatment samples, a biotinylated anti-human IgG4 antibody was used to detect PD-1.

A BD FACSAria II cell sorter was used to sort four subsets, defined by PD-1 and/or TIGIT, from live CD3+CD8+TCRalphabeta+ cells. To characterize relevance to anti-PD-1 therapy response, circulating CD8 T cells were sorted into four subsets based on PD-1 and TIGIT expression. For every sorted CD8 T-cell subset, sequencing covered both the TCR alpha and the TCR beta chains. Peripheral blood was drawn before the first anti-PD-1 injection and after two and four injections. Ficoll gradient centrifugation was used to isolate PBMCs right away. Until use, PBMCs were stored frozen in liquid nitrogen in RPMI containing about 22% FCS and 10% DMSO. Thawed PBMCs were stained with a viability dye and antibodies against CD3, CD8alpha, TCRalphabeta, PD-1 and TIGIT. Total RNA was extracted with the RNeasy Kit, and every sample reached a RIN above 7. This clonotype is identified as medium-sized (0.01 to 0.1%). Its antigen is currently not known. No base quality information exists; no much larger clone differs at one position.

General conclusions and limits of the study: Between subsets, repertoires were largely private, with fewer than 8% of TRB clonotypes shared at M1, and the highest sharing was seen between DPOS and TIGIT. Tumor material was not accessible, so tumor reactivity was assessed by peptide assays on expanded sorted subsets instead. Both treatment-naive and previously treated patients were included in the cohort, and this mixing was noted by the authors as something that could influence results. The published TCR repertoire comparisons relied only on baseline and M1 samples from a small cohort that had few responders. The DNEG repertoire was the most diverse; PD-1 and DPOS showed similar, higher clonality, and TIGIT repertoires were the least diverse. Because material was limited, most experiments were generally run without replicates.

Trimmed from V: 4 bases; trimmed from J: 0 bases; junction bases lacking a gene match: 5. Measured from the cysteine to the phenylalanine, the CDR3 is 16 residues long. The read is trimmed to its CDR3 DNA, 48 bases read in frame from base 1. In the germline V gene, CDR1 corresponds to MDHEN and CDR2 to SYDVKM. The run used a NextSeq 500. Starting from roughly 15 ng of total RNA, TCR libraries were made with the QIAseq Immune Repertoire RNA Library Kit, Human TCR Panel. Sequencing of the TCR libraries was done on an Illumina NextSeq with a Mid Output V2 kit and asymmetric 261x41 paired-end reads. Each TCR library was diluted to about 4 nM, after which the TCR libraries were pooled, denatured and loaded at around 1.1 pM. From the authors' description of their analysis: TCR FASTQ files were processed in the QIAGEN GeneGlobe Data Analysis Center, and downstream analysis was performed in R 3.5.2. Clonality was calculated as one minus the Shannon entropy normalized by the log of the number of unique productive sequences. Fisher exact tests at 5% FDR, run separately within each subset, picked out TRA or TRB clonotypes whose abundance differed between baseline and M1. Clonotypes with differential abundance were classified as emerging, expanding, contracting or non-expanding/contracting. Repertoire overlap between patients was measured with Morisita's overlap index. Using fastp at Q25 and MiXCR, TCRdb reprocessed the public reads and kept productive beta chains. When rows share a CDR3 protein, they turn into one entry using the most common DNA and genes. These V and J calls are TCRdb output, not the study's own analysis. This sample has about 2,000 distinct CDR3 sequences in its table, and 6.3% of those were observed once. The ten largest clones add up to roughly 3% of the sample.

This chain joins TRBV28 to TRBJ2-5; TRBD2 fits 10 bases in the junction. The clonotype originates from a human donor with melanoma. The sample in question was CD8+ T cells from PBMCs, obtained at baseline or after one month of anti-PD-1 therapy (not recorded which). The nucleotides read TGTGCCAGCAGTTATGACCTAGCGGGGGACCAAGAGACCCAGTACTTC. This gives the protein CASSYDLAGDQETQYF.